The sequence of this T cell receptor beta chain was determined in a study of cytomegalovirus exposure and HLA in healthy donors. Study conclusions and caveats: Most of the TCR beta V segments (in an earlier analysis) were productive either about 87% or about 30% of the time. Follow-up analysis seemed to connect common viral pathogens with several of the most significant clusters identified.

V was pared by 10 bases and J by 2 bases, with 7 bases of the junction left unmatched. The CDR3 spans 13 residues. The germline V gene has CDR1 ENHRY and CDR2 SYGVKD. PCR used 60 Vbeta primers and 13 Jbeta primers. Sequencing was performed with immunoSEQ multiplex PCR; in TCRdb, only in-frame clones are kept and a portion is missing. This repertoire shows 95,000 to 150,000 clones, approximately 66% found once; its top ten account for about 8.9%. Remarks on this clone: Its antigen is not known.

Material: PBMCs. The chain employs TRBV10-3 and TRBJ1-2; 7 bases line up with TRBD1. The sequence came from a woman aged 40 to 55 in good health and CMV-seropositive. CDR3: CATTGAPNYGYTF. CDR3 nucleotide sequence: TGTGCCACAACAGGGGCCCCCAACTATGGCTACACCTTC.